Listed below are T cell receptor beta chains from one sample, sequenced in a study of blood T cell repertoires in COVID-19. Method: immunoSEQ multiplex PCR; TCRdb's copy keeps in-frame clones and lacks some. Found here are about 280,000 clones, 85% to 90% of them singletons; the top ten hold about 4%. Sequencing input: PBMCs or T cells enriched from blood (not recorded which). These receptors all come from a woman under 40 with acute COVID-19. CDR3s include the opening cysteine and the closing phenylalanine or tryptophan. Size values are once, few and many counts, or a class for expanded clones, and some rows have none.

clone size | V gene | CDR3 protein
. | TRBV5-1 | CASSTGLGLVEQFF
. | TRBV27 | CASFAGPSSQETQYF
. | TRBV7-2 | CASSPLAANYGYTF
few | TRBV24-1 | CATSDFTHEQYF
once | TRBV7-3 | CASSSWASGSYEQFF
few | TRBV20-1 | CSAGYGYTF
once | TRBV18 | CASSPRDRTNNEQFF
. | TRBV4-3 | CASSQGGRRDTDTQYF
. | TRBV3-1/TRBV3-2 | CASSRPLIAGVYNEQFF
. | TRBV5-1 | CASSPVASGSYEQYF
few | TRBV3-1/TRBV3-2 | CASSQFGEGPNQPQHF
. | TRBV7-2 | CASSLVAGRNIQYF
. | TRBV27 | CASSLGRPSYEQYF
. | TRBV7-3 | CASSSSSASTDTQYF
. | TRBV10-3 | CAISIHTLTGGVDTQYF
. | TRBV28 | CASSAGLARIYGYTF
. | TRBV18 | CASSPRADRVYEQYF
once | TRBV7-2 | CASIPGQDAGYTF
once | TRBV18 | CASSPGQGEYNEQFF
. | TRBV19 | CASTFTGEDSKNIQYF
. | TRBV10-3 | CAISPKGPQVDYGYTF
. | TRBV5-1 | CASSNTYEQYF
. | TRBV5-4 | CASSLARGLMNTEAFF
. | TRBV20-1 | CSAPTGVEAFF
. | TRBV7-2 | CASSPRGNVNSPLHF
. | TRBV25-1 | CASSEWGGSRNTIYF
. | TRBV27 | CASSSRTRGEQYF
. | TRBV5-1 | CASSLKQGHQETQYF
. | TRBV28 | CASKTTSGIRDEQFF
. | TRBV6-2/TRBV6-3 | CASSYPLGLVTDTQYF
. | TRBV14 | CASSPATGGIWGYTF
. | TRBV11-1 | CASSLSQGAYNEQFF
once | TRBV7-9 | CASSLDKSSGREQYF
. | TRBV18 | CASSPLAGNEQFF
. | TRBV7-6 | CASSLEGQGPGNTIYF
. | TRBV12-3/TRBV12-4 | CASSLLGNTIYF
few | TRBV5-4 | CASSLVGGNSYNEQFF
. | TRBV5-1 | CASSPGTSGSTSYEQYF
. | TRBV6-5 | CASSSTGDSPLHF
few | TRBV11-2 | CASSPQGPAVSPLHF
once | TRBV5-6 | CASSVDRGNTEAFF
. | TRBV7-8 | CASSPQGGAGEGTDTQYF
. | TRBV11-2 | CASNDRGIAEAFF
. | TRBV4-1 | CASSQVGQGLFSYNEQFF
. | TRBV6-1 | CASSEYRDYEQYF
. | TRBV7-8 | CASSSGASGTNLPKQYF
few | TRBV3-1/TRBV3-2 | CASSQQVSTDTQYF
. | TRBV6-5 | CASRSGRLYEQYF
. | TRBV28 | CASNPPAGQGREAFF
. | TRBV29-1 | CSVGGTSNQPQHF
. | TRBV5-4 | CASSFNRANTEAFF
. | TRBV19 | CASSLETEAFF
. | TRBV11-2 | CASSRSPQNYEQYF
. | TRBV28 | CASSSQSYEQYF
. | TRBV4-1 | CASSQDIQTGGEEKLFF
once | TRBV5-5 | CASSWAGRGEQYF